The clone carrying this T cell receptor (beta chain) has a count of ten or more. Its antigen is as yet unknown. This sample stems from a study of blood T cells in healthy people across ages. As for the study in general: Template switching recovered approximately one barcoded beta molecule for every two T cells.

General observations from the study: Considered underestimates were the diversity estimates obtained from one million T cells.

The use of a sample-barcoded 5' primer and a J-beta primer mix characterized a second PCR of about 6 to 11 cycles. Each CDR3 protein gets one entry after TCRdb re-called the 5' RACE reads with MiXCR. The data show 800,000 to 950,000 distinct CDR3 sequences, about 28% seen once. J was trimmed by 8 bases and V by 6 bases; bases with no gene match: 9. Per the germline V gene, CDR1 is MNHEY and CDR2 is SVGAGI. The CDR3 has 13 residues. The sample was also linked to a second study, of T cells of mothers and their children. That study adds: The extracted RNA was employed in its entirety for cDNA synthesis, at 1.5 ug per 15 ul. Per mother, over 8 million TCR beta CDR3 reads were obtained; per child, roughly 2.9 million.

This rearrangement joins TRBV6-5 to TRBJ1-2; 7 bases line up with TRBD1. This receptor was obtained from a woman aged 40 to 55 in good health. The sequencing input was blood. The CDR3 DNA is TGTGCCAGCAGGTCAGGGGGGGTAGGAGGCTACACCTTC. This encodes CASRSGGVGGYTF.